This T cell receptor (beta chain) originates from a study of CD8+CD57+ T cells in acquired aplastic anemia. Study as a whole: The sorted CD4+ and CD8+ cells yielded an average around 3.2 ug of DNA. Among healthy donors, CD4+ cells averaged approximately 10 million reads. The study, taken as a whole, reports: It was found that roughly 31 CD8+ CDR3 sequences were shared between patients and controls. For CD8+ Simpson's diversity, patients and controls showed no significant difference.

Notes on this clonotype: Its antigen is unidentified.

Using genomic DNA as the template, TCR beta VDJ and CDR3 profiling was carried out. In TCRdb, the reads were re-called with MiXCR into one record per CDR3 protein. The sample shows just over 400,000 distinct CDR3 sequences, 55% to 75% of them seen only once. The germline gives CDR1 SGHAT, CDR2 FQNNGV. With V trimmed by 5 bases and J by 5 bases, 15 bases remained unmatched. The CDR3 has 16 amino acids. V gene TRBV11-2 combines with J gene TRBJ2-7; TRBD1 aligns across 7 bases. Sample: sorted CD4+, CD8+, or CD8+CD57+ T cells (not recorded which) from PBMCs. The receptor was derived from a human donor in good health, serving as a control. Here the CDR3 DNA reads TGTGCCAGCAGCGAACGAACAGGGGATCTTCATAACGAGCAGTACTTC. Translated: CASSERTGDLHNEQYF.